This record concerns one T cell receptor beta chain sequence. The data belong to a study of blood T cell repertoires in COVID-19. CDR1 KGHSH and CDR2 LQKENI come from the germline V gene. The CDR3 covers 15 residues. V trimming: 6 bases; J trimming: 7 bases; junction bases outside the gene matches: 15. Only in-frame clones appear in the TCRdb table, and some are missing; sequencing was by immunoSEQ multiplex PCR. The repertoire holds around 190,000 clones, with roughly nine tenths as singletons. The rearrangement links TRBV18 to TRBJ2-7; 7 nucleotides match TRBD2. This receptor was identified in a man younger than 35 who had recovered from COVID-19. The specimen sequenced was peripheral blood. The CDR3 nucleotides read TGTGCCAGCTCCAACAACCCGGGGGGACCGGGGGAGCAGTACTTC. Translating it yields CASSNNPGGPGEQYF.